The sequence of this T cell receptor beta chain was determined in a study of beta chain features in type 1 diabetes listed by TCRdb under 2018. Looking at the study overall: Mean age, gender distribution, total cell number and subset yield did not differ between patients and healthy donors. Whereas all 30 or so donors provided naive and central memory subsets, regulatory and stem cell-like memory subsets were isolated from just 8 patients and roughly 8 healthy donors. In the study, recently diagnosed type 1 diabetes patients and matched healthy donors were compared on the TCRB repertoires of their sorted circulating CD4+ T cell subsets. A total of about 100,000,000 sorted cells were examined across all samples, and RNA yield correlated strongly with the number of cells per subset.

The High Capacity cDNA Reverse Transcription Kit was used to reverse transcribe all of the isolated RNA, meaning that expressed TCRB transcripts were what got sequenced. Naive, central memory and regulatory T cell samples underwent deep immunoSEQ sequencing, averaging around 3.6 million total reads per sample. Sorted cells were lysed in RLT buffer and RNA was extracted with DNase-treated RNeasy Micro or Mini kits, depending on cell number. To prevent cross-contamination, every cell subset was processed on its own, while patient and healthy donor samples were processed together. The immunoSEQ multiplex PCR was used to amplify TCRB sequences from cDNA, yielding 87-bp fragments that span the CDR3 region. The amplicons were sequenced using the Illumina HiSeq platform. As for the authors' bioinformatics: PCR bias was corrected computationally using synthetic template baselines, and reads within Hamming distance 2 were collapsed, with unmergeable singletons discarded. Reads were aligned to IMGT to assign V, D and J genes, CDR3 length, and insertions or deletions at six rearrangement sites. Within each subset, clonotype counts were normalized to the number of sorted cells before true diversity and Gini coefficients were calculated with the tcR R package. Repertoire sharing was quantified using the overlap coefficient calculated on TCRB nucleotide sequences. As a proxy for the pre-selection repertoire, out-of-frame TCRB sequences from naive cells were analyzed. The table was pulled from immuneACCESS by TCRdb, which kept in-frame rearrangements only. Such tables lose some clones; where checked, under half of the loss comes from unresolved V genes, and the rest has no known cause. The DNA gave D and trimming, while V, J and clone size come from that table. The sample yields 300,000 to 350,000 clones; approximately 13% were counted once. Around 0.016% of the sample is held by the ten biggest clonotypes.

Spanning cysteine to phenylalanine, the CDR3 consists of 17 amino acids. Only the CDR3 region is kept as DNA, spanning 51 bases read in frame from base 1. Reading the germline V gene gives CDR1 LGHNT and CDR2 FRNRAP. V has 1 base trimmed and J has 6 bases trimmed; junction bases matching no gene number 5. General findings and caveats noted by the study authors: PCR might favor shorter templates, but patient and control samples were amplified and corrected together, so any skew would affect both groups equally. At VDJ recombination sites, type 1 diabetes patients had fewer insertions and more deleted nucleotides, which implies abnormalities in thymic rearrangement. Because cDNA was sequenced instead of genomic DNA, activated cells with high expression could be over-represented, although the groups did not differ in activation or CD3 levels. Type 1 diabetes patients showed a moderate but significant shortening of TCRB CDR3 length in all four CD4+ subsets. The naive, central memory and regulatory TCRB repertoires appeared to resemble one another more closely among patients than among healthy donors. Because the HLA sub-analyses included only small numbers of individuals, any influence of HLA type on TCRB rearrangement was left unresolved.

This clone was recorded a few times. Its antigen is not yet known. The input lacks base qualities; no much larger clone sits a single base away. From each donor, a single peripheral blood sample of about 100 mL on average was drawn into heparinised tubes. Naive, central memory, regulatory and stem cell-like memory CD4+ T cells were sorted on a BD FACSAria II using a panel including CD45RO, CCR7, CD25, CD127, CD95 and CD27. A purity above 95% was achieved for all sorted populations. PBMCs were isolated immediately by Lymphoprep density gradient centrifugation and stained directly without culture. So that batch effects would be minimized, each experiment stained and sorted samples in pairs, pairing one healthy donor with one patient.

This TCR derives from a woman aged 18-29 years with type 1 diabetes. Sample: naive CD4+ T cells from blood. The cell subset or site label of this sample denotes: true naive CD4+ T cells. The rearrangement combines TRBV12-5 with TRBJ2-1, with 14 bases aligning to TRBD2. CDR3 protein: CASGLERTSGRINEQFF. The DNA is as follows: TGTGCTAGTGGTTTGGAAAGGACTAGCGGGAGGATCAATGAGCAGTTCTTC.